This T cell receptor beta chain appears in the sequencing data of a study of identical twins. All donors were healthy, and all were Caucasian. TCRdb itself ran the 5' RACE reads through MiXCR, one entry per CDR3 protein. The table includes about 900,000 distinct CDR3 sequences, roughly an eighth detected once. Germline CDR1 and CDR2: MDHEN and SYDVKM. This CDR3 spans 12 amino acids. The trim removed 10 bases at V and 5 bases at J, leaving 7 bases unmatched. The sample was also linked to a second study, of yellow fever vaccine responses in identical twins.

The rearrangement joins TRBV28 to TRBJ2-7, with 8 bases aligning to TRBD1. The TCR was taken from a woman between 18 and 30 years old in good health. Material for sequencing was PBMCs. CDR3 region: CATGQGINEQYF. CDR3 nucleotides: TGTGCCACCGGACAGGGAATCAACGAGCAGTACTTC.